This T cell receptor beta chain was profiled in a study of OX40 agonist ivuxolimab in advanced cancers. Study overall: Patient treatment consisted of intravenous ivuxolimab administration every 2 weeks at 0.01 to 10 mg/kg.

CDR1 is SGHNT, CDR2 YYREEE, per germline (reference sequence). Trimming removed 2 bases from V and 3 bases from J, with 9 bases in between. This CDR3 has 13 amino acids. Clones were read by immunoSEQ multiplex PCR, and TCRdb kept only the in-frame ones, dropping some. Among under 50,000 clones listed, more than 85% were seen once. The receptor was derived from an adult with an advanced solid tumor such as melanoma, head and neck, liver or kidney cancer. The chain carries TRBV5-4 and TRBJ2-7; D is uncertain. Material: CD4+ or CD8+ T cells sorted from blood, obtained in a trial of the OX40 agonist ivuxolimab. The CDR3 sequence: CASSFGEYYEQYF. For the CDR3, the DNA is TGTGCCAGCAGCTTTGGGGAATACTACGAGCAGTACTTC.